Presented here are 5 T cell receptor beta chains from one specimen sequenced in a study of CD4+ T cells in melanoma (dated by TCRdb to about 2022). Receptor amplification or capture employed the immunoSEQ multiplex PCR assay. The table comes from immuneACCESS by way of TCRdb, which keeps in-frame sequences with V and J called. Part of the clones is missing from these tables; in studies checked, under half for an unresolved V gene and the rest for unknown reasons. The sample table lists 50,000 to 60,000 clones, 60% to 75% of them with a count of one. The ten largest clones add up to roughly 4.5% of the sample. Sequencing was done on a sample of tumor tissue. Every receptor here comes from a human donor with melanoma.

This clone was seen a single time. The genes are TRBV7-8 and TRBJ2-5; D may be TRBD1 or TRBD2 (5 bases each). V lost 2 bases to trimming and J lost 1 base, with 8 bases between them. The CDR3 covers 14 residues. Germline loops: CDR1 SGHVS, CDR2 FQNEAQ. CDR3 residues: CASSLLGTQETQYF. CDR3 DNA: TGTGCCAGCAGCTTATTGGGGACCCAAGAGACCCAGTACTTC.

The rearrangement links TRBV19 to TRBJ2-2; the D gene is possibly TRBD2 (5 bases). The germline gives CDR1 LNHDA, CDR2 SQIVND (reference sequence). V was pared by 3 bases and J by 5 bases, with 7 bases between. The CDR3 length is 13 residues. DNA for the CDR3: TGTGCCAGTAGTATCTCGGGAACCGGGGAGCTGTTTTTT. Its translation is CASSISGTGELFF.

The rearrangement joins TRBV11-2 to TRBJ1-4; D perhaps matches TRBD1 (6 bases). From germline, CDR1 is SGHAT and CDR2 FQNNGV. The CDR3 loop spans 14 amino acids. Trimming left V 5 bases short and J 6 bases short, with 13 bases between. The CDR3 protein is CASSKNRVHEKLFF. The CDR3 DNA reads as TGTGCCAGCAGCAAAAACAGGGTCCATGAAAAACTGTTTTTT. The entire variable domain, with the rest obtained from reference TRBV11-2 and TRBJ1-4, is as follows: EAGVAQSPRYKIIEKRQSVAFWCNPISGHATLYWYQQILGQGPKLLIQFQNNGVVDDSQLPKDRFSAERLKGVDSTLKIQPAKLEDSAVYLCASSKNRVHEKLFFGSGTQLSVL.

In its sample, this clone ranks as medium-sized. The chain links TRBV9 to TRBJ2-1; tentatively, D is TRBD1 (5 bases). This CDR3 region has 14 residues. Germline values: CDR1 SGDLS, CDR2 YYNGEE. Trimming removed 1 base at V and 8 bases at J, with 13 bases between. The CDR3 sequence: CASSVFFQGDEQFF. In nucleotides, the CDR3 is TGTGCCAGCAGCGTATTCTTTCAAGGGGATGAGCAGTTCTTC.

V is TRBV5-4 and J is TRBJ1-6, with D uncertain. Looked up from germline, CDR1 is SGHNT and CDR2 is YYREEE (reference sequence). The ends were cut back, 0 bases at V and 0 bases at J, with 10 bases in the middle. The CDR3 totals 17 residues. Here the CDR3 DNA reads TGTGCCAGCAGCTTGGGACTGACTGCCTCCTATAATTCACCCCTCCACTTT. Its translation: CASSLGLTASYNSPLHF.